This paragraph reports one T cell receptor beta chain. An end of the junction differs from the germline gene, which may be a read error. Both RNA and DNA were isolated together from around 20-30 mg of bulk tissue that had not been sorted. There were over 85% viable tumor cells in every single sample of tumor. The data were obtained in a study of tumor-infiltrating lymphocytes in primary liver carcinoma. Study details: Subjects consisted of male and female patients aged 30 to 69 years. Samples yielded about 3.5 to 7.5 million productive TCRbeta reads, similar across tissue types.

The input was around 530 ng total RNA; TCR beta cDNA was made from it with a constant-region primer. Three nested multiplex PCR rounds of slightly modified ARM-PCR generated TCR beta libraries. TRBV1-TRBV30 forward and Cbeta reverse primers drove the first two roughly 10-cycle rounds. TCRdb reanalysed the multiplex PCR reads using MiXCR and keeps one entry per CDR3 protein. Of approximately 120,000 distinct CDR3 sequences in the sample, 60% to 80% are singletons; the top ten hold roughly 8%. The CDR3 loop spans 12 amino acids. Germline V CDR1 and CDR2: MNHNY, SVGAGI (reference sequence). The clonotype was recovered from a woman aged 55-69 years with primary liver carcinoma and hepatitis B virus infection. Sequencing used liver tumor tissue from sampling region 3. The subset was: tumor region T3, left-lateral pole. The rearrangement joins TRBV6-6 to TRBJ2-1; no clear D gene. CDR3 nucleotide sequence: TGTGCCAGTAGTTACACGGATGCTGAGCAGTTCTTC. This codes for CASSYTDAEQFF.